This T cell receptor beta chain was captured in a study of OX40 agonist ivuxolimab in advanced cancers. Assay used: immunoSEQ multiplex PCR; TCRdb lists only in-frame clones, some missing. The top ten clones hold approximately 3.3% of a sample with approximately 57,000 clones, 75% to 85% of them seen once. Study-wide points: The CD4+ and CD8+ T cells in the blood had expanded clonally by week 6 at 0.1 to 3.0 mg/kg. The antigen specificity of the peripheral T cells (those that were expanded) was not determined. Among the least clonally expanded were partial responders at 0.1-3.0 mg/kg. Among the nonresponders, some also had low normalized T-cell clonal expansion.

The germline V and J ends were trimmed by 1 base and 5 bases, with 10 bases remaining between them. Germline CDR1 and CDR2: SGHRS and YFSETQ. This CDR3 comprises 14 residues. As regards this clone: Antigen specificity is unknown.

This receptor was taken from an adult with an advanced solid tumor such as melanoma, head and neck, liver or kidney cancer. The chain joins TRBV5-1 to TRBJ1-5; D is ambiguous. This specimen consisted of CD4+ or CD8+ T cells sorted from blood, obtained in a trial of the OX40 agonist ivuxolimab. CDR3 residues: CASSLTVGDQPQHF. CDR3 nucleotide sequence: TGCGCCAGCAGCTTGACAGTGGGCGATCAGCCCCAGCATTTT.